This T cell receptor beta chain was sequenced during a study of blood T cell repertoires in COVID-19. As for the study in general: Samples taken during acute and convalescent COVID-19 were collected in the United States, Italy and Spain. Sources were T cells, B-cell-depleted T cells, or PBMCs; the material itself was cDNA or gDNA.

Per the study methods: Counts of nucleated cells, estimated from reference gene primer amplification, were obtained. Sequencing used immunoSEQ multiplex PCR; TCRdb keeps in-frame clones, though not all of them. V and J calls and clone size are given by that table; D and trimming were obtained from the DNA. The data hold 250,000 to 350,000 clones, with about 88% observed a single time. CDR1 is SGHNT, CDR2 YENEEA, per germline. The CDR3 covers 13 residues. V lost 5 bases and J lost 5, with 13 bases in between. This chain joins TRBV11-3 and TRBJ2-7, with D maybe TRBD1 (6 bases). This receptor was obtained from a woman aged 55-75 years with acute or convalescent COVID-19. Sequences were obtained from peripheral blood. This CDR3 reads CASSGQGIHEQYF. Written as DNA, the CDR3 is TGTGCCAGCAGCGGGCAGGGGATCCACGAGCAGTACTTC.